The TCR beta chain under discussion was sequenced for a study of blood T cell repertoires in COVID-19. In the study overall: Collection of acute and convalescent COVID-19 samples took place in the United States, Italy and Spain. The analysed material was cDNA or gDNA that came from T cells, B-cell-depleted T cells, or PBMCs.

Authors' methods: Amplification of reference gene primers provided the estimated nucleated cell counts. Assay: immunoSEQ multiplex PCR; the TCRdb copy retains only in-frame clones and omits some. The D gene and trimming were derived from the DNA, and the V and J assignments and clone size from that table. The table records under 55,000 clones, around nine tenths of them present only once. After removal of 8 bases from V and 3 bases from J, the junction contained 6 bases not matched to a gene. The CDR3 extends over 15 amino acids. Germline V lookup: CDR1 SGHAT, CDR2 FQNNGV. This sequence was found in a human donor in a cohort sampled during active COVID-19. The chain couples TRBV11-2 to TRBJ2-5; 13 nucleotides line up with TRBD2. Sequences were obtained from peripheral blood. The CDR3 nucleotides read TGTGCCAGCGGATTAACTAGCGGGAGGGAAGAGACCCAGTACTTC. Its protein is CASGLTSGREETQYF.